The 5 T cell receptor beta chains given below trace back to one sample, sequenced in a study of T cell repertoires in aging, cancer and after chemotherapy (dated by TCRdb to between 2018 and 2021). The listed sequencing device is Illumina MiSeq. Rearranged TRB sequences spanning V, D and J segments were amplified by multiplex touch-down PCR using a mixed TRB-A/B primer pool. TCRdb applied fastp at Q25 and MiXCR to the public reads, then kept only in-frame beta chains. One record per CDR3 amino acid sequence lists the most common genes and DNA. This sample comprises approximately 2,000 distinct CDR3 sequences, around a quarter of them detected only once. The ten largest account for under 14% of the sample. TCR beta rearrangements were amplified from genomic DNA extracted from peripheral blood rather than from sorted cells or RNA. The sample taken for sequencing was blood. The source is a human donor with a solid tumor.

The gene calls are TRBV19 and TRBJ1-2, with D perhaps TRBD1 (6 bases). There are 13 residues in the CDR3. CDR1 is LNHDA and CDR2 is SQIVND in the germline V gene (reference sequence). Deletions cut 6 bases from V and 6 bases from J, with 14 bases between. The CDR3 coding sequence is TGTGCCAGTAGCACAGGGCTAGTAGATGGCTACACCTTC. Amino acids: CASSTGLVDGYTF.

The CDR3 DNA reads as TGCGCCAGCAGTGAGTCGGCTGAGAACTACGAGCAGTACTTC. It is translated as CASSESAENYEQYF. The chain combines TRBV10-2 with TRBJ2-7; D gene ambiguous. V shed 0 bases and J shed 3 bases, with 9 bases lying between them. Germline V gene sequence: CDR1 WSHSY, CDR2 SAAADI. The CDR3 is made up of 14 amino acids.

In this sample, this clonotype turned up a few times. The rearrangement joins TRBV6-1 to TRBJ2-3; tentatively, D is TRBD2 (5 bases). CDR3 size: 14 residues. With 11 bases removed from V and 2 bases from J, the gap between germline ends came to 17 bases. CDR1 and CDR2 from the germline V gene are MNHNS and SASEGT. The CDR3 region is CALKGGLFTDTQYF. CDR3 sequence (DNA): TGTGCCCTCAAAGGAGGCTTATTCACAGATACGCAGTATTTT.

This clonotype was seen only a few times. This chain connects TRBV6-4 to TRBJ2-1, with 7 bases aligning to TRBD2. There are 14 residues in the CDR3. Germline V lookup: CDR1 MRHNA, CDR2 SNTAGT. V lost 0 bases and J lost 13; bases outside the gene matches: 9. CDR3 DNA sequence: TGTGCCAGCAGTGACTCGGCTAGCGGAGGCCCCCAGTTCTTC. This codes for CASSDSASGGPQFF.

The chain has TRBV24-1 and TRBJ2-1; no clear D gene. Germline values: CDR1 KGHDR, CDR2 SFDVKD. The CDR3 extends over 14 amino acids. Trimming shortened V by 6 bases and J by 8 bases, and 16 bases separated the two germline ends. In DNA, the CDR3 is TGTGCCACCAGTAGCGACGCATTCGGAGATGAGCAGTTCTTC. Translated, it gives CATSSDAFGDEQFF.